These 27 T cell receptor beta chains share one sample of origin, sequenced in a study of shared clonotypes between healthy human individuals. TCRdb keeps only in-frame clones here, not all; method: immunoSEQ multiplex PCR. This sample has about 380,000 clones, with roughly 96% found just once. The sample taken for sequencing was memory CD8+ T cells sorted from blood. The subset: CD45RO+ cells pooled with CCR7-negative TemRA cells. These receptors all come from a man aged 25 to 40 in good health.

The CDR3 DNA sequence: TGTGCCAGCAGCTCCATCGGGAGGGTCACAGATACGCAGTATTTT. It codes for CASSSIGRVTDTQYF. The genes are TRBV11-2 and TRBJ2-3; 8 nucleotides align to TRBD2. The CDR3 runs to 15 residues. CDR1 SGHAT and CDR2 FQNNGV come from the germline V gene. V trimming: 4 bases; J trimming: 2 bases; junction bases outside the gene matches: 5.

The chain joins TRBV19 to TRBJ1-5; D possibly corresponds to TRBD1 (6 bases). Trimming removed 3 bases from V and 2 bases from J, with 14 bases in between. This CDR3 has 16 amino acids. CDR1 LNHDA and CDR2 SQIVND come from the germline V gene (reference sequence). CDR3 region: CASSIPQGRGNQPQHF. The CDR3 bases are TGTGCCAGTAGTATTCCACAGGGTAGGGGCAATCAGCCCCAGCATTTT.

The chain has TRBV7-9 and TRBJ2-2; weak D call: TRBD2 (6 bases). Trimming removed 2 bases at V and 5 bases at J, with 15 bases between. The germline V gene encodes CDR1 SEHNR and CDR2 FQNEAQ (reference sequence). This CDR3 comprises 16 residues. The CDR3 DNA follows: TGTGCCAGCAGCTTAAGGAGCGGGCTGGGGACCGGGGAGCTGTTTTTT. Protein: CASSLRSGLGTGELFF.

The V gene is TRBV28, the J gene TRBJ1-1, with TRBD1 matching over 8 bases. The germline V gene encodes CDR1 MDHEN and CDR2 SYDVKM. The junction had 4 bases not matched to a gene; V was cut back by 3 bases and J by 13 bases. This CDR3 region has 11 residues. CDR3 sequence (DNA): TGTGCCAGCAGTTTGACAGGGGAGGTTTTCTTT. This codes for CASSLTGEVFF.

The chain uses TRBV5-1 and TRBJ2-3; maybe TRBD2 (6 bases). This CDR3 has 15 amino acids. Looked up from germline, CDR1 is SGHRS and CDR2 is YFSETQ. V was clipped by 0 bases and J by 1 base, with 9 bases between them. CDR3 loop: CASSLDPSGTDTQYF. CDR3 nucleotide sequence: TGCGCCAGCAGCTTGGATCCTAGCGGCACAGATACGCAGTATTTT.

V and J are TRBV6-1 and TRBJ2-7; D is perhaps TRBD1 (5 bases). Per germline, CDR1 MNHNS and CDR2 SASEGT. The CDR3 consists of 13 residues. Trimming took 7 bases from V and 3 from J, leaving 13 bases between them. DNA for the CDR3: TGTGCCAGCACCAAGACAGATAACTACGAGCAGTACTTC. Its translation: CASTKTDNYEQYF.

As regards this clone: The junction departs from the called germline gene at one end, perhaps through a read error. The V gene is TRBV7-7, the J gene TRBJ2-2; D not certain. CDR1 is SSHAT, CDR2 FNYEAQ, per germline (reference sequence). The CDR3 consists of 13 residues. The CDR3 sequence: CASSLDARGELFF. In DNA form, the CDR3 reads TGTGCTAGCAGCTTAGACGCGCGTGGGGAGCTGTTTTTT.

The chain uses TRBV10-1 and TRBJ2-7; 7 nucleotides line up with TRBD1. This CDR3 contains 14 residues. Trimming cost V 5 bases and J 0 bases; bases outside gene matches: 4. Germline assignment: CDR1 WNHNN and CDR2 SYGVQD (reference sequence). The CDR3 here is CASSRTGDSYEQYF. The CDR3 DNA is TGCGCCAGCAGTCGAACAGGGGACTCCTACGAGCAGTACTTC.

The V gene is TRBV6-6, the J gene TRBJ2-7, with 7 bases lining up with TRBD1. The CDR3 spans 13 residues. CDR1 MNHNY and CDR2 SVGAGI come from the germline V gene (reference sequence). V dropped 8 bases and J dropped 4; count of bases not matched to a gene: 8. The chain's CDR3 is CASRVDREYEQYF. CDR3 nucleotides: TGTGCCAGCCGAGTAGACAGGGAATACGAGCAGTACTTC.

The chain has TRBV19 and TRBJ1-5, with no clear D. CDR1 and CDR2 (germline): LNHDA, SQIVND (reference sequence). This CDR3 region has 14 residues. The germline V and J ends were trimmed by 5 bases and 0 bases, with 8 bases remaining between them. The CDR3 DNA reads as TGTGCCAGTAGTGCCGACTATAGCAATCAGCCCCAGCATTTT. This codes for CASSADYSNQPQHF.

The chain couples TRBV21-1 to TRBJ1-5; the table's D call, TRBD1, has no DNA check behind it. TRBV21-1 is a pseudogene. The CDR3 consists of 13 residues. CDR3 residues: CASSKQGNQPQHF. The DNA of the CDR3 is TGTGCCAGCAGCAAACAGGGGAATCAGCCCCAGCATTTT.

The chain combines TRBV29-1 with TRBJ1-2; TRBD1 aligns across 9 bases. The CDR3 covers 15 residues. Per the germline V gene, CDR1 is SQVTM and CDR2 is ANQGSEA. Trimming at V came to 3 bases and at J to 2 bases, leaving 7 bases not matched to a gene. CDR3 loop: CSVELWGQGNYGYTF. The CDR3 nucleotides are TGCAGCGTTGAGTTATGGGGACAGGGAAACTATGGCTACACCTTC.

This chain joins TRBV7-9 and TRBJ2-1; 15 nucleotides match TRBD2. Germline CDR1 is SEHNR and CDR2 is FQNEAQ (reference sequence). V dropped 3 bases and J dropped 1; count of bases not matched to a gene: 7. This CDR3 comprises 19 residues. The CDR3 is CASSFRTSGRVWSYNEQFF. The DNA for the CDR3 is TGTGCCAGCAGCTTTAGGACTAGCGGGAGGGTATGGTCCTACAATGAGCAGTTCTTC.

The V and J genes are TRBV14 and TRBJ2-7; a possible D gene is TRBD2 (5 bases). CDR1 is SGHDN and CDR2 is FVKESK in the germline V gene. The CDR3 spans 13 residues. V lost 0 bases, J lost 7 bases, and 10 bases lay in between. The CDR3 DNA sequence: TGTGCCAGCAGCCAAGATCTTGGGAGAGAGCAGTACTTC. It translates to CASSQDLGREQYF.

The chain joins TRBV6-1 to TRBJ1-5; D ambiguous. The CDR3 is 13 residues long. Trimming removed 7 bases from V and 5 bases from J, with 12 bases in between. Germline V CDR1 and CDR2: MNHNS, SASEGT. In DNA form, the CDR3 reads TGTGCCAGCACGGGAACACCTTATCAGCCCCAGCATTTT. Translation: CASTGTPYQPQHF.

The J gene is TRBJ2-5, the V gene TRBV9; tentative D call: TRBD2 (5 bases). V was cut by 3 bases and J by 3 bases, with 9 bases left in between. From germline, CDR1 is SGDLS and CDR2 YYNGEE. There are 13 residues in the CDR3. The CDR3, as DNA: TGTGCCAGCAGCGCGAGGACTGAAGAGACCCAGTACTTC. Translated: CASSARTEETQYF.

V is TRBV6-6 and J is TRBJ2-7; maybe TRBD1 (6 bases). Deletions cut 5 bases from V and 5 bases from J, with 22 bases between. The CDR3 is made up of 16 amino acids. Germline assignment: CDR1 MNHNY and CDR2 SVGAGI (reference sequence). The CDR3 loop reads CASSPSANRVPHEQYF. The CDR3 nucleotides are TGTGCCAGCAGTCCCTCAGCGAACAGGGTCCCACACGAGCAGTACTTC.

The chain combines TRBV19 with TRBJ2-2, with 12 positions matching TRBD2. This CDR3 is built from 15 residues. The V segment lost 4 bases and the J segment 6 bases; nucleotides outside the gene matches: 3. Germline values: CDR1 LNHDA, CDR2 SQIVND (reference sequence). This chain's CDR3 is CASSTSSGRAGELFF. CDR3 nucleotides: TGTGCCAGTAGTACCTCTAGCGGGAGGGCCGGGGAGCTGTTTTTT.

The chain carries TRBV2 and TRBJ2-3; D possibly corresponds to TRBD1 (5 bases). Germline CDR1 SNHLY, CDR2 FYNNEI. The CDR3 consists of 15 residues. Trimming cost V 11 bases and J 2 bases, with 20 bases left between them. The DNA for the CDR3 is TGTGCCGAAGGAACAAACAGGCTCCCCACAGATACGCAGTATTTT. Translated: CAEGTNRLPTDTQYF.

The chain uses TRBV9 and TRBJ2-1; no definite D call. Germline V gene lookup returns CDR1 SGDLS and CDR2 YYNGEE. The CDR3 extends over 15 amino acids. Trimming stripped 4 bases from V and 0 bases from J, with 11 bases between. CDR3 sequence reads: CASSHAESSYNEQFF. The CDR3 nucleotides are TGTGCCAGCAGCCACGCGGAGAGCTCCTACAATGAGCAGTTCTTC.

The CDR3 protein is CASSYGQGNTIYF. The DNA for the CDR3 is TGTGCCAGCAGTTACGGGCAGGGAAACACCATATATTTT. The J gene is TRBJ1-3, the V gene TRBV6-6; D gene unclear. The CDR3 totals 13 residues. Per the germline V gene, CDR1 is MNHNY and CDR2 is SVGAGI (reference sequence). The V end was cut by 2 bases, the J end by 4 bases, with 6 bases between.

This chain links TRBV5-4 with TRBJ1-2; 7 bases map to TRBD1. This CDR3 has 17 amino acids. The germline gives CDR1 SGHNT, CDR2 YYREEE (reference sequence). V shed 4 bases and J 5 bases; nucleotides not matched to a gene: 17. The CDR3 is CASSPAAGDSYPYGYTF. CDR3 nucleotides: TGTGCCAGCAGCCCGGCTGCCGGGGACAGCTACCCTTATGGCTACACCTTC.

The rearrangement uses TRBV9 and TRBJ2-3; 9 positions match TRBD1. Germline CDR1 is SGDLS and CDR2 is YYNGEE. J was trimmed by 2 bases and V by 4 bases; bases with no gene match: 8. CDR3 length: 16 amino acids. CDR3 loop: CASSPGTGLFTDTQYF. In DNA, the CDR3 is TGTGCCAGCAGCCCCGGGACAGGGCTTTTCACAGATACGCAGTATTTT.

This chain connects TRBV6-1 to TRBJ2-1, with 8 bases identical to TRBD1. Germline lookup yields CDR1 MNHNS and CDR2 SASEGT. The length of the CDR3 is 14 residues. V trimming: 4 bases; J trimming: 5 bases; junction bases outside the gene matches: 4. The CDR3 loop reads CASSAPGQDNEQFF. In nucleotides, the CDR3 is TGTGCCAGCAGTGCACCGGGACAGGACAATGAGCAGTTCTTC.

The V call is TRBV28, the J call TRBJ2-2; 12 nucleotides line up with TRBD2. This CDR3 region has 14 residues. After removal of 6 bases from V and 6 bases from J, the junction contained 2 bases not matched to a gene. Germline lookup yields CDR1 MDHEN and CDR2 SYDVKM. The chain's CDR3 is CASRTSGSPGELFF. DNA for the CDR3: TGTGCCAGCAGGACTAGCGGGAGCCCCGGGGAGCTGTTTTTT.

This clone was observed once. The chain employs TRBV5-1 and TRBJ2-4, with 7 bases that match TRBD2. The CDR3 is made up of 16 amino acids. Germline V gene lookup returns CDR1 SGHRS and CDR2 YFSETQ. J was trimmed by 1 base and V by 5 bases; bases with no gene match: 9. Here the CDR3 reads CASRKFWGGAKNIQYF. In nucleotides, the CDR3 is TGCGCCAGCAGGAAGTTTTGGGGAGGGGCCAAAAACATTCAGTACTTC. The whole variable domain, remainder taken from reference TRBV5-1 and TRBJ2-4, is KAGVTQTPRYLIKTRGQQVTLSCSPISGHRSVSWYQQTPGQGLQFLFEYFSETQRNKGNFPGRFSGRQFSNSRSEMNVSTLELGDSALYLCASRKFWGGAKNIQYFGAGTRLSVL.

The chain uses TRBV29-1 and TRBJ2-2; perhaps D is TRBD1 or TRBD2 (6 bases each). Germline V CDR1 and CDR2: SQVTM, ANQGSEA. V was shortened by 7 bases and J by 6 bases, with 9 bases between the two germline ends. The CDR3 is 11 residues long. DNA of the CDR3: TGCAGCGCCGGGGGCGCCGGGGAGCTGTTTTTT. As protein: CSAGGAGELFF.